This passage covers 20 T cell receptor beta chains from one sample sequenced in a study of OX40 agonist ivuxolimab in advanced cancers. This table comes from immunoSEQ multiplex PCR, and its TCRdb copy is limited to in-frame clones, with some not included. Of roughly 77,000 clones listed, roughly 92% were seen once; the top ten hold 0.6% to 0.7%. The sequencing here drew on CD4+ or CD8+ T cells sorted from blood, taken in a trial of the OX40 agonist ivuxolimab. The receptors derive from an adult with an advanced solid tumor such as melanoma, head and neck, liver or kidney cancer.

CDR3 sequence: CASSYSGTGPAGAFF. Written as DNA, the CDR3 is TGTGCCAGCAGTTACTCCGGGACCGGGCCGGCCGGAGCTTTCTTT. The chain has TRBV6-6 and TRBJ1-1; tentatively, D is TRBD1 (5 bases). This CDR3 comprises 15 residues. Trimming stripped 0 bases from V and 10 bases from J, with 18 bases between. CDR1 is MNHNY, CDR2 SVGAGI, per germline (reference sequence).

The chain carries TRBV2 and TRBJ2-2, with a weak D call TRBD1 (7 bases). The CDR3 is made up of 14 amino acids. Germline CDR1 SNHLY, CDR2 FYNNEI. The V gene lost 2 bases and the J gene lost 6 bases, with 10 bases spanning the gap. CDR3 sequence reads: CASSEQGGSGELFF. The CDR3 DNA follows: TGTGCCAGCAGTGAACAGGGGGGATCCGGGGAGCTGTTTTTT.

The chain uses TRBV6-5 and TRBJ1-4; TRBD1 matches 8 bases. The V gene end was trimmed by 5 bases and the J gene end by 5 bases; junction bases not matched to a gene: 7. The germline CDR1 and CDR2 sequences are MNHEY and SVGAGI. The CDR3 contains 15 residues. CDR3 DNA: TGTGCCAGCAGTCGACCAGGGGGCGGGAATGAAAAACTGTTTTTT. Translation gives CASSRPGGGNEKLFF.

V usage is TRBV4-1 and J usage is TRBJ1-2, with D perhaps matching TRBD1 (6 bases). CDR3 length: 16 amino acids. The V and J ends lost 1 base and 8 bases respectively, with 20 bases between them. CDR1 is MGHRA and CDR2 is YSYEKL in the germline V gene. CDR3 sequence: CASSQGIRAGGRGYTF. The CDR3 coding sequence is TGCGCCAGCAGCCAAGGGATCCGGGCTGGGGGGCGAGGCTACACCTTC.

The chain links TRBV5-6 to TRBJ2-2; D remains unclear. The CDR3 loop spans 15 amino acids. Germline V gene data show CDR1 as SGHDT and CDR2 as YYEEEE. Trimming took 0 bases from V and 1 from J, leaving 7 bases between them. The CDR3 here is CASSLVFGNTGELFF. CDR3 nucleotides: TGTGCCAGCAGCTTGGTGTTTGGGAACACCGGGGAGCTGTTTTTT.

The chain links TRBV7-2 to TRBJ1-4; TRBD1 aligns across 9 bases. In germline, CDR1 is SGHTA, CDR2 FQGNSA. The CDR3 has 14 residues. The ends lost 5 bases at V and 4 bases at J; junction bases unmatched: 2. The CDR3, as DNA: TGTGCCAGCAGCCAGGACAGGGGTAATGAAAAACTGTTTTTT. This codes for CASSQDRGNEKLFF.

CDR3 coding DNA: TGCGCCAGCAGTGAAACCGGGAGACTCTCAGATACGCAGTATTTT. Translated: CASSETGRLSDTQYF. V gene TRBV10-1 combines with J gene TRBJ2-3; possibly TRBD2 for D (6 bases). This CDR3 is 15 amino acids long. With 3 bases removed from V and 4 bases from J, the gap between germline ends came to 14 bases. Germline V gene data show CDR1 as WNHNN and CDR2 as SYGVQD (reference sequence).

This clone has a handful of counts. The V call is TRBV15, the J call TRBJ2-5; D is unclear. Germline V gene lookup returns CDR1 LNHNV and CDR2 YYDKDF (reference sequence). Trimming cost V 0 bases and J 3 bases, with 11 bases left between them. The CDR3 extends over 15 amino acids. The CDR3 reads CATSRERRGEETQYF. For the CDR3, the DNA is TGTGCCACCAGCAGAGAGAGGCGTGGGGAAGAGACCCAGTACTTC.

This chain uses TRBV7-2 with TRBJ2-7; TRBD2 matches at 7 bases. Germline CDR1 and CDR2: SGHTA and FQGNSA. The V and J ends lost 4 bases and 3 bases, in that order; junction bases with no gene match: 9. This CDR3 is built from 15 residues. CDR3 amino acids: CASSSTGTTYYEQYF. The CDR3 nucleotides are TGTGCCAGCAGCTCAACCGGGACTACCTACTACGAGCAGTACTTC.

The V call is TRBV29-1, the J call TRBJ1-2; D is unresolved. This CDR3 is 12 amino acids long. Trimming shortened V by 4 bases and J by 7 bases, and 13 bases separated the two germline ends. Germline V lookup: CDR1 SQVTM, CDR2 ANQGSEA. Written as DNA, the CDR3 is TGCAGCGTTGTGTTGGCTTCCGGTGGCTACACCTTC. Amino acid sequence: CSVVLASGGYTF.

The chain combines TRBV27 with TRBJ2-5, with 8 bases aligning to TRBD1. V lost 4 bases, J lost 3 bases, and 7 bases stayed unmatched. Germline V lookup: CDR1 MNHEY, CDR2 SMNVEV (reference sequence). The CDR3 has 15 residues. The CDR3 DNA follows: TGTGCCAGCAGTTACCTCGGACAGGGAAAAGAGACCCAGTACTTC. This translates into CASSYLGQGKETQYF.

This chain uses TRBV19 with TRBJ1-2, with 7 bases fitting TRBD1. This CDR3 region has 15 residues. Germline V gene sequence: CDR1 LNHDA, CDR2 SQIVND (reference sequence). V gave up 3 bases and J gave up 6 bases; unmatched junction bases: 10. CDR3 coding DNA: TGTGCCAGTAGTATGGCCCGGGCAGGACAGGATGGCTACACCTTC. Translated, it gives CASSMARAGQDGYTF.

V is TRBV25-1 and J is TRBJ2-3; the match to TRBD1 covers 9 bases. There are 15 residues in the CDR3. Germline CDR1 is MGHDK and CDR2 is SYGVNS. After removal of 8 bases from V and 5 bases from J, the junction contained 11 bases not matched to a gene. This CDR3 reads CASESGTGIIDTQYF. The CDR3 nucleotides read TGTGCCAGCGAAAGTGGGACAGGGATCATAGATACGCAGTATTTT.

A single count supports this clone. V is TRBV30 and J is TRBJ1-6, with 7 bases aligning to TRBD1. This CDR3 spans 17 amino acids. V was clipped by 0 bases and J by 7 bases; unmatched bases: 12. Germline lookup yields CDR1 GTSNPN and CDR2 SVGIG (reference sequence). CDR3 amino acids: CAWSVGSWGQTNSPLHF. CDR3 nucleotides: TGTGCCTGGAGTGTAGGGTCGTGGGGACAGACAAATTCACCCCTCCACTTT. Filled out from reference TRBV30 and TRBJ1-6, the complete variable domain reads SQTIHQWPATLVQPVGSPLSLECTVEGTSNPNLYWYRQAAGRGLQLLFYSVGIGQISSEVPQNLSASRPQDRQFILSSKKLLLSDSGFYLCAWSVGSWGQTNSPLHFGNGTRLTVT.

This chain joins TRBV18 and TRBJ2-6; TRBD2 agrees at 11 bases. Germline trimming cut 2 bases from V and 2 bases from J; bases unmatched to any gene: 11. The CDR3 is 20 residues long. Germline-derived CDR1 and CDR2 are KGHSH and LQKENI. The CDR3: CASSPWASGGYNAGANVLTF. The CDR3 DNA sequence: TGTGCCAGCTCACCATGGGCTAGCGGGGGGTACAATGCTGGGGCCAACGTCCTGACTTTC.

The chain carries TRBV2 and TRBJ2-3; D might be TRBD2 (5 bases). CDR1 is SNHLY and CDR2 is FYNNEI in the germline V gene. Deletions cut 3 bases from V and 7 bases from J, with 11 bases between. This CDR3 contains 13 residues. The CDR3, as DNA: TGTGCCAGCAGTGACCCCCCGGGATATACGCAGTATTTT. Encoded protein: CASSDPPGYTQYF. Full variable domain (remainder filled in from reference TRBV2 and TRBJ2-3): EPEVTQTPSHQVTQMGQEVILRCVPISNHLYFYWYRQILGQKVEFLVSFYNNEISEKSEIFDDQFSVERPDGSNFTLKIRSTKLEDSAMYFCASSDPPGYTQYFGPGTRLTVL.

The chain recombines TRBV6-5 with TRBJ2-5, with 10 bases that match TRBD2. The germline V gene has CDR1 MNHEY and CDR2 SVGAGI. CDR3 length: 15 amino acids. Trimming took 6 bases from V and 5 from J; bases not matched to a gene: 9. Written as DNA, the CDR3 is TGTGCCAGCAGACTGGGGCTAGCGGGAGACGAGACCCAGTACTTC. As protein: CASRLGLAGDETQYF.

CDR3 coding DNA: TGTGCCAGCAGTTGGGGGCAGGGGGCGAGTCAGCCCCAGCATTTT. Its protein product is CASSWGQGASQPQHF. The chain has TRBV6-5 and TRBJ1-5; 8 bases line up with TRBD1. The germline gives CDR1 MNHEY, CDR2 SVGAGI. The CDR3 has 15 amino acids. J gave up 6 bases and V 4 bases, and 8 bases lay outside the gene matches.

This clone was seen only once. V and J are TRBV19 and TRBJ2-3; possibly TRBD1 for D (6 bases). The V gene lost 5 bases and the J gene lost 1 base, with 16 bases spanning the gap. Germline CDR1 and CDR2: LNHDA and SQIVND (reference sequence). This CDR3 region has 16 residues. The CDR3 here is CASSPSRGRGTDTQYF. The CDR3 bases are TGTGCCAGTAGTCCCAGCAGGGGTCGGGGCACAGATACGCAGTATTTT.

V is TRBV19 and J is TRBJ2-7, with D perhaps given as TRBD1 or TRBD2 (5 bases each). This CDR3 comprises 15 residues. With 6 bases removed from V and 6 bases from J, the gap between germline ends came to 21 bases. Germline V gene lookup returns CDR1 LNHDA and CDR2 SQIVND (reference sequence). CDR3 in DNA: TGTGCCAGTAGGTGGGACGACGGGCTTTTGGGCGAGCAGTACTTC. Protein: CASRWDDGLLGEQYF.